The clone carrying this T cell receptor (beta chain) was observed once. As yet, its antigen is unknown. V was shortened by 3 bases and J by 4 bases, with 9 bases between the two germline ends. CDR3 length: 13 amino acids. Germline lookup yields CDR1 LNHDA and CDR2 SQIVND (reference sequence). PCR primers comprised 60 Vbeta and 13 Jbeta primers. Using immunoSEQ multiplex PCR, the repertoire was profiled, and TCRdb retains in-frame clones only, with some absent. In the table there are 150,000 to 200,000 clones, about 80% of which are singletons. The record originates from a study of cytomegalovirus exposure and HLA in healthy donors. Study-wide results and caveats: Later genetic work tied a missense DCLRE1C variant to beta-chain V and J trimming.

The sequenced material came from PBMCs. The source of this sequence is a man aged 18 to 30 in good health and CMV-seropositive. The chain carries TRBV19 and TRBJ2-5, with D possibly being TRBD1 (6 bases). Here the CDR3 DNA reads TGTGCCAGTAGTATGCAGGGGCTAGAGACCCAGTACTTC. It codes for CASSMQGLETQYF.